The clone carrying this TCR beta chain was counted at least ten times. Antigen: not known. This record belongs to a study of breast tumors, draining lymph nodes, adjacent tissues. MiXCR, run by TCRdb on the multiplex PCR reads, gives a single entry per CDR3 protein. The sample lists 200,000 or so distinct CDR3 sequences; roughly 31% were seen once. Findings and caveats of the study: Compared with basal-like, luminal-like tumors shared significantly more repertoire with nontumor tissue. Tumor T cell lymph node origin was a supported hypothesis, not proven. Tumors had less TCR diversity than lymph nodes, more than nontumor tissue.

J gave up 3 bases and V 2 bases, and 2 bases lay outside the gene matches. Germline loops: CDR1 SGDLS, CDR2 YYNGEE. The length of the CDR3 is 15 residues. The lymph nodes were axillary draining lymph nodes from breast cancer patients. The specimen was axillary lymph node tissue. This chain joins TRBV9 and TRBJ2-3; 11 nucleotides match TRBD1. This TCR derives from a female donor with breast cancer. Some clones in this sample may be carry-over from other donors' samples. In DNA, the CDR3 is TGTGCCAGCAGCGTGGGACAGGGGGTTACAGATACGCAGTATTTT. It encodes CASSVGQGVTDTQYF.